These 20 T cell receptor beta chains originate from one sample sequenced in a study of blood T cell repertoires in COVID-19. Assay used: immunoSEQ multiplex PCR; TCRdb lists only in-frame clones, some missing. Of over 100,000 clones listed, approximately 84% are singletons. Sequenced material: peripheral blood. These receptors all stem from a human donor in a cohort sampled during active COVID-19.

This chain links TRBV3-1 (or the pseudogene TRBV3-2) with TRBJ2-1; possible D gene TRBD2, 6 bases. Germline-derived CDR1 and CDR2 are LGHDT and YNNKEL (reference sequence). V lost 5 bases, J lost 7 bases, and 15 bases lay in between. CDR3 length: 14 residues. The CDR3 DNA is TGTGCCAGCAGCTCAGCTGCGGGGCTAAATGAGCAGTTCTTC. Translation gives CASSSAAGLNEQFF.

V is TRBV18 and J is TRBJ2-1, with D unclear. V lost 3 bases to trimming and J lost 1 base, with 4 bases between them. The V gene's germline CDR1 is KGHSH and CDR2 LQKENI. This CDR3 has 13 residues. In DNA, the CDR3 is TGTGCCAGCTCACCCATTTCCTACAATGAGCAGTTCTTC. Translated: CASSPISYNEQFF.

The genes are TRBV7-2 and TRBJ2-7, with TRBD1 matching 8 bases. Looked up from germline, CDR1 is SGHTA and CDR2 is FQGNSA. V lost 6 bases to trimming and J lost 2 bases; unmatched junction nucleotides: 9. The CDR3 is made up of 15 amino acids. CDR3 residues: CASSISQGATYEQYF. As DNA, the CDR3 is TGTGCCAGCAGTATCTCCCAGGGGGCCACCTACGAGCAGTACTTC.

The table lists this clone with a few counts. The chain carries TRBV6-1 and TRBJ1-5; 8 positions match TRBD1. Per the germline V gene, CDR1 is MNHNS and CDR2 is SASEGT. The CDR3 contains 14 residues. V shed 3 bases, J shed 7 bases, and the junction held 5 bases outside the gene matches. This CDR3 reads CASSDGQGGQPQHF. The DNA of the CDR3 is TGTGCCAGCAGTGACGGACAGGGCGGACAGCCCCAGCATTTT.

This clone was observed once. The chain combines TRBV4-3 with TRBJ2-3; D may be TRBD2 (7 bases). V was cut by 0 bases and J by 5 bases, with 15 bases left in between. The CDR3 has 16 residues. The germline CDR1 and CDR2 sequences are LGHNA and YSLEER. The DNA for the CDR3 is TGCGCCAGCAGCCAAGAGAAAACGGGGGGCCAAGATACGCAGTATTTT. The encoded protein is CASSQEKTGGQDTQYF.

The chain recombines TRBV2 with TRBJ2-5, with D hard to call. Germline values: CDR1 SNHLY, CDR2 FYNNEI. V was trimmed by 6 bases and J by 5 bases, leaving 7 bases between them. The CDR3 is made up of 11 amino acids. The CDR3 loop reads CASSPRETQYF. CDR3 nucleotides: TGTGCCAGCAGCCCGCGGGAGACCCAGTACTTC.

This CDR3 reads CASSLGSYSGNTIYF. The CDR3 nucleotides read TGTGCCAGCAGTCTAGGTTCCTACTCTGGAAACACCATATATTTT. The V and J genes are TRBV7-9 and TRBJ1-3; D uncertain. This CDR3 is 15 amino acids long. The germline V gene encodes CDR1 SEHNR and CDR2 FQNEAQ (reference sequence). The ends were cut back, 6 bases at V and 0 bases at J, with 12 bases in the middle.

This clone was seen just once. The rearrangement uses TRBV2 and TRBJ2-5, with 8 bases matching TRBD1. V shed 7 bases and J 5 bases; nucleotides not matched to a gene: 15. CDR1 and CDR2 from the germline V gene are SNHLY and FYNNEI. The CDR3 is 16 amino acids. The CDR3 DNA reads as TGTGCCAGCAAGTCACAGGGGGGCCTACCCGGGGAGACCCAGTACTTC. Translated: CASKSQGGLPGETQYF.

The chain recombines TRBV7-2 with TRBJ1-1, with D possibly matching TRBD1 (5 bases). V shed 3 bases and J shed 3 bases, with 8 bases lying between them. This CDR3 contains 13 residues. The germline V gene encodes CDR1 SGHTA and CDR2 FQGNSA. CDR3: CASSLDTHTEAFF. The DNA of the CDR3 is TGTGCCAGCAGCTTGGACACGCACACTGAAGCTTTCTTT.

The chain has TRBV2 and TRBJ1-1, with unresolved D. V was cut by 6 bases and J by 2 bases, with 10 bases left in between. Germline assignment: CDR1 SNHLY and CDR2 FYNNEI. This CDR3 spans 13 amino acids. Here the CDR3 DNA reads TGTGCCAGCAGCCGAACTTATAACACTGAAGCTTTCTTT. Its protein product is CASSRTYNTEAFF.

The chain combines TRBV10-1 with TRBJ2-4; D may be TRBD2 (6 bases). Germline V gene lookup returns CDR1 WNHNN and CDR2 SYGVQD (reference sequence). CDR3 length: 13 residues. V lost 6 bases and J lost 3, with 9 bases in between. The CDR3 here is CASSMRGKNIQYF. In DNA, the CDR3 is TGCGCCAGCAGCATGCGGGGCAAAAACATTCAGTACTTC.

This chain uses TRBV9 with TRBJ2-7; 8 nucleotides align to TRBD1. CDR1 SGDLS and CDR2 YYNGEE come from the germline V gene. This CDR3 region has 16 residues. J gave up 2 bases and V 3 bases, and 10 bases lay outside the gene matches. The CDR3 loop is CASSGRAGTGTYEQYF. CDR3 coding DNA: TGTGCCAGCAGCGGTCGCGCCGGGACAGGCACCTACGAGCAGTACTTC.

The chain links TRBV7-2 to TRBJ2-7, with unresolved D. Between the trimmed V and J ends, which lost 5 bases and 0 bases, there was a span of 11 bases. This CDR3 region has 14 residues. Germline lookup yields CDR1 SGHTA and CDR2 FQGNSA. CDR3 amino acids: CASSPRHNSYEQYF. In DNA form, the CDR3 reads TGTGCCAGCAGCCCACGACACAACTCCTACGAGCAGTACTTC.

The chain links TRBV7-2 to TRBJ2-7, with 7 positions matching TRBD2. Germline CDR1 and CDR2: SGHTA and FQGNSA. The CDR3 sequence is 16 residues long. V lost 1 base and J lost 1; bases outside the gene matches: 7. This CDR3 reads CASSLVWGGESYEQYF. CDR3 DNA: TGTGCCAGCAGCTTAGTGTGGGGGGGGGAATCCTACGAGCAGTACTTC.

V and J are TRBV6-5 and TRBJ2-2, with D perhaps matching TRBD1 (6 bases). Trimming cost V 6 bases and J 14 bases, with 22 bases left between them. The CDR3 consists of 14 residues. Germline loops: CDR1 MNHEY, CDR2 SVGAGI. Written as DNA, the CDR3 is TGTGCCAGCAGCAGAAGGCCGGGGCAGGGGAGACTGTTTTTT. Residues: CASSRRPGQGRLFF.

This clone has only one observation. The V and J genes are TRBV27 and TRBJ2-7; D gene unclear. This CDR3 is built from 13 residues. Per the germline V gene, CDR1 is MNHEY and CDR2 is SMNVEV (reference sequence). Trimming left V 2 bases short and J 3 bases short, with 8 bases between. DNA of the CDR3: TGTGCCAGCAGTTTAGCAGGTCACTACGAGCAGTACTTC. As protein: CASSLAGHYEQYF.

The chain links TRBV5-1 to TRBJ2-5; D gene ambiguous. V was shortened by 1 base and J by 4 bases, with 8 bases between the two germline ends. Germline V gives CDR1 SGHRS, CDR2 YFSETQ. This CDR3 spans 13 amino acids. CDR3 DNA: TGCGCCAGCAGCTTGAGTAGCAGAGAGACCCAGTACTTC. Its translation is CASSLSSRETQYF.

The chain combines TRBV19 with TRBJ1-2; 11 nucleotides agree with TRBD1. The CDR3 has 15 amino acids. V shed 6 bases and J 7 bases; nucleotides not matched to a gene: 10. The germline CDR1 and CDR2 sequences are LNHDA and SQIVND (reference sequence). The CDR3 DNA reads TGTGCCAGTAGAGGAGGACAGGGGGCGCGGACTGGCTACACCTTC. Its protein product is CASRGGQGARTGYTF.

This chain uses TRBV30 with TRBJ2-7; 7 bases map to TRBD1. The germline V gene has CDR1 GTSNPN and CDR2 SVGIG (reference sequence). The ends lost 3 bases at V and 8 bases at J; junction bases unmatched: 10. This CDR3 spans 13 amino acids. The CDR3 DNA sequence: TGTGCCTGGAGACCCCCCGGGACAGACCAGCAGTACTTC. Its protein is CAWRPPGTDQQYF.

This chain links TRBV29-1 with TRBJ2-1; D remains ambiguous. V was cut by 8 bases and J by 7 bases, with 18 bases left in between. The germline CDR1 and CDR2 sequences are SQVTM and ANQGSEA. CDR3 length: 13 residues. In DNA, the CDR3 is TGCAGCACCCAGGCCACGACACATAATGAGCAGTTCTTC. Protein product: CSTQATTHNEQFF.